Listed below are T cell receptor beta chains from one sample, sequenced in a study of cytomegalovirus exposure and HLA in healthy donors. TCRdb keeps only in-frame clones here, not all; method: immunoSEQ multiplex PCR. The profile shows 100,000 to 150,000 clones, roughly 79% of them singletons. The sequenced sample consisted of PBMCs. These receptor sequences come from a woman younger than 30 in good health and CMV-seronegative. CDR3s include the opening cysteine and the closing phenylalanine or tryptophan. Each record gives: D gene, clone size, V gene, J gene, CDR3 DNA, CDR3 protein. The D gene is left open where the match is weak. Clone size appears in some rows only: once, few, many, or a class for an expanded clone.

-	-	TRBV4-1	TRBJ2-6	TGCGCCAGCAGCCGACAGGAAATCTTCTCTGGGGCCAACGTCCTGACTTTC	CASSRQEIFSGANVLTF
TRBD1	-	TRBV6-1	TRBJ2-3	TGTGCCAGCAGTGAAGGGACAGGGGCAGATACGCAGTATTTT	CASSEGTGADTQYF
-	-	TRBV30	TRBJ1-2	TGTGCCTGGATAACAGAAAATAACTATGGCTACACCTTC	CAWITENNYGYTF
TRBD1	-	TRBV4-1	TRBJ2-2	TGCGCCAGCAGCCAAGATAGGGGGACAGGGGGGGCCGGGGAGCTGTTTTTT	CASSQDRGTGGAGELFF
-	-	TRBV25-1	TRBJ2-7	TGTGCCAGCAGTGATAGGGACTCCAGCTCCTACGAGCAGTACTTC	CASSDRDSSSYEQYF
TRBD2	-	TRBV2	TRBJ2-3	TGTGCCAGCAGTGCGGGCGGGAGGGCAGATACGCAGTATTTT	CASSAGGRADTQYF
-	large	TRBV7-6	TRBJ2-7	TGTGCCAGCAGCTTACCCACCAGGGGACACCTCCACGAGCAGTACTTC	CASSLPTRGHLHEQYF
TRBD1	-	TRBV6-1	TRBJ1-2	TGTGCCAGCAGGGGGGACAGGGGAAATGGCTACACCTTC	CASRGDRGNGYTF
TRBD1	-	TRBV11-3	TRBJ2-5	TGTGCCAGCAGCGCGGACAGGGGAGAGACCCAGTACTTC	CASSADRGETQYF
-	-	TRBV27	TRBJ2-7	TGTGCCAGCAGTTTAAACCCGGGAGCGGCCTACGAGCAGTACTTC	CASSLNPGAAYEQYF
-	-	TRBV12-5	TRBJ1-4	TGTGCTAGTGGTTTGGCGAATGAAAAACTGTTTTTT	CASGLANEKLFF
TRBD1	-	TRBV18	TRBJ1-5	TGTGCCAGCTCACCGGGACAGGGAGCCTGGAGCCAGCATTTT	CASSPGQGAWSQHF
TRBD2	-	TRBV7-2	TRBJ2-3	TGTGCCAGCAGCTTAGCAGCGGGAGGGCCCGCAGATACGCAGTATTTT	CASSLAAGGPADTQYF
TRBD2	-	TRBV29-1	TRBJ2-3	TGCAGCGTTGACCGACTAGCGGGACACTTCCTAAACACAGATACGCAGTATTTT	CSVDRLAGHFLNTDTQYF